Shown below are 26 T cell receptor beta chains from a single sample sequenced in a study of shared clonotypes between healthy human individuals. The protocol was immunoSEQ multiplex PCR, while the TCRdb copy is restricted to in-frame clones and leaves out a portion. Here the sample spans more than 400,000 clones, 81% being singletons. Sequencing used PBMCs. All receptors derive from a woman aged 40 to 55 in good health. Some clones in this sample may be carry-over from other donors' samples.

The genes are TRBV5-4 and TRBJ2-2; possibly TRBD2 for D (6 bases). Trimming shortened V by 3 bases and J by 5 bases, and 11 bases separated the two germline ends. The CDR3 has 14 residues. The germline V gene has CDR1 SGHNT and CDR2 YYREEE (reference sequence). This CDR3 is CASSSGSSTGELFF. In nucleotides, the CDR3 is TGTGCCAGCAGCTCCGGGAGTTCGACCGGGGAGCTGTTTTTT.

As regards this clone: Only one base separates this from a far larger clonotype, so it likely reflects a read error. This sequence joins TRBV4-3 and TRBJ1-1, with D perhaps matching TRBD1 (5 bases). The CDR3 consists of 19 residues. The V gene's germline CDR1 is LGHNA and CDR2 YSLEER. Trimming left V 3 bases short and J 3 bases short, with 26 bases between. The CDR3 bases are TGCGCCAGCAGCCACCAATCGCTGACAGACTTGGCCGGGGACACTGAAGCTTTCTTT. Translation gives CASSHQSLTDLAGDTEAFF.

This chain connects TRBV10-3 to TRBJ2-7; 8 bases map to TRBD2. Trimming cost V 4 bases and J 5 bases; bases outside gene matches: 10. Germline V lookup: CDR1 ENHRY, CDR2 SYGVKD. This CDR3 region has 15 residues. CDR3 sequence reads: CAISAPRLASDEQYF. For the CDR3, the DNA is TGTGCCATCAGTGCCCCGAGACTAGCGTCCGACGAGCAGTACTTC.

Worth noting for this clone: Possible read error: a much larger clone is one base away. The chain joins TRBV30 to TRBJ2-5; 12 bases are a match to TRBD2. There are 18 residues in the CDR3. CDR1 and CDR2 (germline): GTSNPN, SVGIG (reference sequence). V lost 8 bases and J lost 4; bases outside the gene matches: 20. CDR3 loop: CARGLSSGRAWWRETQYF. CDR3 coding DNA: TGTGCCCGGGGCCTATCTAGCGGGAGGGCCTGGTGGAGAGAGACCCAGTACTTC.

The chain employs TRBV7-2 and TRBJ2-3; 10 bases are shared with TRBD2. Looked up from germline, CDR1 is SGHTA and CDR2 is FQGNSA. This CDR3 comprises 17 residues. Trimming took 1 base from V and 0 from J; bases not matched to a gene: 4. This chain's CDR3 is CASSLVGLASSTDTQYF. The CDR3 nucleotides read TGTGCCAGCAGCTTAGTGGGACTAGCGTCTAGCACAGATACGCAGTATTTT.

This clone was detected only a few times. The chain has TRBV5-8 and TRBJ1-2; 9 bases align to TRBD1. The CDR3 has 14 residues. Per germline, CDR1 SGHTS and CDR2 YDEGEE. Trimming at V came to 4 bases and at J to 6 bases, leaving 7 bases not matched to a gene. CDR3 loop: CASSPWTGADGYTF. CDR3 DNA sequence: TGTGCCAGCAGCCCGTGGACAGGGGCGGATGGCTACACCTTC.

The rearrangement uses TRBV28 and TRBJ2-7; the match to TRBD2 covers 10 bases. J gave up 4 bases and V 2 bases, and 8 bases lay outside the gene matches. Germline V gene sequence: CDR1 MDHEN, CDR2 SYDVKM. This CDR3 spans 16 amino acids. The CDR3 spells CASSLGASGSWYEQYF. CDR3 nucleotide sequence: TGTGCCAGCAGTTTAGGGGCTAGCGGGAGTTGGTACGAGCAGTACTTC.

The rearrangement links TRBV28 to TRBJ1-4; 9 nucleotides agree with TRBD1. V shed 3 bases and J 6 bases; nucleotides not matched to a gene: 8. Germline loops: CDR1 MDHEN, CDR2 SYDVKM. The CDR3 spans 16 residues. This CDR3 reads CASSFGQGFGDEKLFF. CDR3 in DNA: TGTGCCAGCAGTTTTGGACAGGGGTTTGGGGATGAAAAACTGTTTTTT.

J is TRBJ1-3 and V is TRBV10-2; D gene unclear. Germline V gives CDR1 WSHSY, CDR2 SAAADI. The CDR3 spans 12 residues. V gave up 6 bases and J gave up 1 base, with 4 bases separating them. The CDR3 DNA sequence: TGCGCCAGCAGCCAGTCTGGAAACACCATATATTTT. This translates into CASSQSGNTIYF.

Worth noting for this clone: A far larger clone lies a single base away; this is likely a read error. Other DNA sequences from this sample encode an identical CDR3 as well. This chain uses TRBV30 with TRBJ1-2; D not resolved. The CDR3 loop spans 14 amino acids. Trimming took off 4 bases at V and 7 bases at J, with 19 bases between the two ends. Germline V gene sequence: CDR1 GTSNPN, CDR2 SVGIG (reference sequence). CDR3 loop: CAWNGKGGVGGYTF. CDR3 coding DNA: TGTGCCTGGAACGGCAAAGGTGGCGTAGGTGGCTACACCTTC.

This clone was seen repeatedly, ten times or more. This CDR3 is also generated by other DNA sequences in the sample. The J gene is TRBJ2-7, the V gene TRBV2; no firm D call. V dropped 5 bases and J dropped 7 bases, with 6 bases sitting between them. This CDR3 contains 10 residues. Germline CDR1 is SNHLY and CDR2 is FYNNEI. CDR3 DNA sequence: TGTGCCAGCAGTTTCCGGGAGCAGTACTTC. Translation gives CASSFREQYF.

To note about this clone: This CDR3 is missing its conserved last phenylalanine or tryptophan, likely due to a read error. V usage is TRBV29-1 and J usage is TRBJ1-2, with 7 bases matching TRBD1. V was clipped by 7 bases and J by 1 base; unmatched bases: 6. The CDR3 spans 13 residues. CDR1 is SQVTM and CDR2 is ANQGSEA in the germline V gene. DNA for the CDR3: TGCAGCGCAGGGACAGATTTTAACTATGGCTACACCTTA. Amino acids: CSAGTDFNYGYTL.

A remark on this clone: A far more abundant clone sits one base away, making this likely a read error. The rearrangement links TRBV27 to TRBJ2-7; a weak D match, TRBD2 (5 bases). Germline CDR1 and CDR2: MNHEY and SMNVEV (reference sequence). CDR3 length: 15 amino acids. With 7 bases removed from V and 0 bases from J, the gap between germline ends came to 16 bases. CDR3 in DNA: TGTGCCAGCATATTGGGTAGCGTGAGCTCCTACGAGCAGTACTTC. This gives the protein CASILGSVSSYEQYF.

The chain couples TRBV5-1 to TRBJ2-1; D unresolved. This CDR3 contains 16 residues. CDR1 and CDR2 (germline): SGHRS, YFSETQ. Between the trimmed V and J ends, which lost 1 base and 0 bases, there was a span of 11 bases. The CDR3 here is CASSLWASRSYNEQFF. CDR3 in DNA: TGCGCCAGCAGCTTGTGGGCGAGCCGCTCCTACAATGAGCAGTTCTTC.

This clone occurred a few times. The chain couples TRBV27 to TRBJ1-1; D call uncertain. The CDR3 length is 15 residues. The V gene lost 0 bases and the J gene lost 0 bases, with 8 bases spanning the gap. CDR1 and CDR2 from the germline V gene are MNHEY and SMNVEV (reference sequence). CDR3 sequence (DNA): TGTGCCAGCAGTTTATCGGGCAGCATGAACACTGAAGCTTTCTTT. This translates into CASSLSGSMNTEAFF.

CDR3 residues: CASSPGGHNEKLFF. CDR3 sequence (DNA): TGCGCCAGCAGCCCGGGGGGCCACAATGAAAAACTGTTTTTT. The chain couples TRBV5-1 to TRBJ1-4; D is possibly TRBD1 (6 bases). Between the trimmed V and J ends, which lost 4 bases and 5 bases, there was a span of 12 bases. The CDR3 consists of 14 residues. Germline CDR1 SGHRS, CDR2 YFSETQ.

This clone was found once. The chain has TRBV4-1 and TRBJ2-2; D is perhaps TRBD2 (5 bases). V shed 1 base and J shed 7 bases, with 7 bases lying between them. The germline gives CDR1 MGHRA, CDR2 YSYEKL. The CDR3 contains 13 residues. The CDR3 bases are TGCGCCAGCAGCCAAGTGGGAGACGGGGAGCTGTTTTTT. Translating gives CASSQVGDGELFF.

On this clone itself: The same CDR3 also results from other DNA sequences found in this sample. This chain joins TRBV6-1 and TRBJ2-7; TRBD2 matches at 8 bases. The germline V gene has CDR1 MNHNS and CDR2 SASEGT. V was pared by 3 bases and J by 4 bases, with 5 bases of the junction left unmatched. The CDR3 has 14 amino acids. The CDR3 loop is CASSEGLGSYEQYF. As DNA, the CDR3 is TGTGCCAGCAGTGAGGGACTAGGCTCTTACGAGCAGTACTTC.

The rearrangement uses TRBV29-1 and TRBJ1-2, with D hard to call. Germline V gene lookup returns CDR1 SQVTM and CDR2 ANQGSEA. The CDR3 loop spans 13 amino acids. V was cut by 6 bases and J by 3 bases, with 14 bases left in between. The CDR3 nucleotides read TGCAGCGTCGTGTATCCGGCGGACTATGGCTACACCTTC. It is translated as CSVVYPADYGYTF.

The chain carries TRBV4-3 and TRBJ2-7; TRBD2 matches 10 bases. The V gene's germline CDR1 is LGHNA and CDR2 YSLEER. This CDR3 has 15 residues. The V segment lost 1 base and the J segment 7 bases; nucleotides outside the gene matches: 7. CDR3 sequence: CASSQGASGRREQYF. The DNA of the CDR3 is TGCGCCAGCAGCCAAGGGGCTAGCGGGAGAAGGGAGCAGTACTTC.

The chain recombines TRBV7-8 with TRBJ2-7; unclear D gene. This CDR3 comprises 15 residues. V was cut by 1 base and J by 1 base, with 11 bases left in between. Per germline, CDR1 SGHVS and CDR2 FQNEAQ. The CDR3 spells CASSLESQNSYEQYF. The CDR3 DNA sequence: TGTGCCAGCAGCTTAGAGAGCCAGAATTCCTACGAGCAGTACTTC.

On this clone itself: A read error is the likely source, as a far larger clone sits one nucleotide away. The chain recombines TRBV15 with TRBJ2-5; D is unresolved. This CDR3 is built from 15 residues. Germline-derived CDR1 and CDR2 are LNHNV and YYDKDF (reference sequence). V lost 2 bases and J 8 bases, leaving 18 bases between the germline ends. CDR3 region: CATSRTGPEAHTQYF. For the CDR3, the DNA is TGTGCCACCAGCAGAACCGGGCCAGAGGCGCATACCCAGTACTTC.

This clone was detected once. The chain recombines TRBV18 with TRBJ1-5; D is undetermined. Germline V gene sequence: CDR1 KGHSH, CDR2 LQKENI. Trimming cost V 3 bases and J 2 bases, with 5 bases left between them. There are 13 residues in the CDR3. DNA for the CDR3: TGTGCCAGCTCACCGTCCGGCAATCAGCCCCAGCATTTT. Its translation is CASSPSGNQPQHF.

In DNA, the CDR3 is TGTGCCAGCAGTAAAGCTATGCTCGTGGGGGAGCAGTACTTC. This encodes CASSKAMLVGEQYF. This chain joins TRBV28 and TRBJ2-7; D is unclear. The CDR3 runs to 14 residues. V was cut by 5 bases and J by 7 bases, with 18 bases left in between. Germline V CDR1 and CDR2: MDHEN, SYDVKM.

This chain connects TRBV7-8 to TRBJ2-7; D is tentatively TRBD1 or TRBD2 (5 bases each). Germline values: CDR1 SGHVS, CDR2 FQNEAQ. The V gene lost 5 bases and the J gene lost 3 bases, with 11 bases spanning the gap. This CDR3 has 13 residues. The CDR3 sequence: CASSLGPNYEQYF. The CDR3 DNA reads TGTGCCAGCAGCCTGGGACCGAACTACGAGCAGTACTTC.

The rearrangement joins TRBV4-2 to TRBJ2-7, with 12 bases aligning to TRBD2. The germline CDR1 and CDR2 sequences are LGHNA and YNFKEQ. This CDR3 spans 16 amino acids. V was clipped by 0 bases and J by 4 bases; unmatched bases: 4. CDR3 residues: CASSQDSTSGSYEQYF. DNA of the CDR3: TGTGCCAGCAGCCAAGACTCGACTAGCGGGAGTTACGAGCAGTACTTC.